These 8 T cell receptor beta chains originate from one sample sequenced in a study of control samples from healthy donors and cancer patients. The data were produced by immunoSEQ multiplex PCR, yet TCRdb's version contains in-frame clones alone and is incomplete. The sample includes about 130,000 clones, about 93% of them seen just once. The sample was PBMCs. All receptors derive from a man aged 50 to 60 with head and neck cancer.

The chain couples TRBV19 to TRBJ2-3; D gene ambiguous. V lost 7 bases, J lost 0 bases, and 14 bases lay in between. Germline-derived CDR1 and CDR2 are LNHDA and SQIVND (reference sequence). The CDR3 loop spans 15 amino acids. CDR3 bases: TGTGCCAGTAAGGTCGGCGCCGCTAGCACAGATACGCAGTATTTT. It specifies CASKVGAASTDTQYF.

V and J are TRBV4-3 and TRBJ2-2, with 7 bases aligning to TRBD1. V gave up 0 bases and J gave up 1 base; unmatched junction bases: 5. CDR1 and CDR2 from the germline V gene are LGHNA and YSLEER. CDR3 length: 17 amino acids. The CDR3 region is CASSQEGQTLNTGELFF. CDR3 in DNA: TGCGCCAGCAGCCAAGAGGGACAGACCCTGAACACCGGGGAGCTGTTTTTT.

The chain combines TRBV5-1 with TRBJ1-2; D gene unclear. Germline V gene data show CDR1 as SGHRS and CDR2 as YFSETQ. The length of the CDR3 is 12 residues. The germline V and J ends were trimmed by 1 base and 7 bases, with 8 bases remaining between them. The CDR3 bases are TGCGCCAGCAGCTTGAATCAGGTTGGCTACACCTTC. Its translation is CASSLNQVGYTF.

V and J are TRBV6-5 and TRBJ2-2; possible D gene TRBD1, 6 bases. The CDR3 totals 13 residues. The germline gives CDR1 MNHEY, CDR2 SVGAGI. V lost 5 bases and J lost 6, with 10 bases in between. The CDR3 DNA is TGTGCCAGCAGTCTAAACAGGGCCGGGGAGCTGTTTTTT. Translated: CASSLNRAGELFF.

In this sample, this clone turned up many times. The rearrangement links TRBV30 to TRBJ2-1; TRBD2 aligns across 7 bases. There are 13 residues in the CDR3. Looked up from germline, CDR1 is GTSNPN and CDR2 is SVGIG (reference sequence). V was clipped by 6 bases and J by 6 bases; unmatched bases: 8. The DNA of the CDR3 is TGTGCCTGCCCGAGCGGGGTTGCCAATGAGCAGTTCTTC. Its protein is CACPSGVANEQFF. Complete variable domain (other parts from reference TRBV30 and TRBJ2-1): SQTIHQWPATLVQPVGSPLSLECTVEGTSNPNLYWYRQAAGRGLQLLFYSVGIGQISSEVPQNLSASRPQDRQFILSSKKLLLSDSGFYLCACPSGVANEQFFGPGTRLTVL.

CDR3 region: CASSREYTDTQYF. The DNA of the CDR3 is TGTGCCAGCAGTCGAGAATACACAGATACGCAGTATTTT. This chain uses TRBV7-9 with TRBJ2-3; D gene ambiguous. Germline values: CDR1 SEHNR, CDR2 FQNEAQ (reference sequence). V dropped 6 bases and J dropped 2 bases, with 9 bases sitting between them. The CDR3 is 13 residues long.

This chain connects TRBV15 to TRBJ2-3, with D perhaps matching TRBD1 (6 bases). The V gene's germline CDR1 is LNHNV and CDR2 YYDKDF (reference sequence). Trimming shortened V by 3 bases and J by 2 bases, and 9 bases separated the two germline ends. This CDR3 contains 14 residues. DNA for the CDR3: TGTGCCACCAGCAGCAGGGGATCCACAGATACGCAGTATTTT. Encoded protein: CATSSRGSTDTQYF.

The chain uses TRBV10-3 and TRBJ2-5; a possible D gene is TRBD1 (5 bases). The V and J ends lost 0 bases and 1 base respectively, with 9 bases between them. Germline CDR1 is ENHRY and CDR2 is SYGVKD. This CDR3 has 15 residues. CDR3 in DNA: TGTGCCATCAGTGAGTCGGGGCAGGTCCAAGAGACCCAGTACTTC. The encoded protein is CAISESGQVQETQYF.